Following are 31 T cell receptor beta chains from one sample sequenced in a study of blood T cells in healthy people across ages. The second PCR ran about 6 to 12 cycles with a sample-barcoded 5' primer and J-beta primers. TCRdb redid the calling of the 5' RACE reads with MiXCR, one entry per CDR3 protein. The sample yields approximately 810,000 distinct CDR3 sequences, around 26% seen once. Sequencing was carried out using blood. The receptors shown here come from a woman of 80 years or more in good health.

This clonotype was detected many times. This rearrangement joins TRBV7-2 to TRBJ2-5; D may match TRBD1 or TRBD2 (7 bases each). With 5 bases removed from V and 6 bases from J, the gap between germline ends came to 19 bases. In germline, CDR1 is SGHTA, CDR2 FQGNSA. This CDR3 has 15 residues. CDR3 DNA: TGTGCCAGCAGCCCGCAGGGGGGGGCTCAACAGACCCAGTACTTC. Translating gives CASSPQGGAQQTQYF.

This clonotype was found a few times. Just one base apart from a much larger clone, this may be a read error. The rearrangement joins TRBV7-2 to TRBJ2-3; tentatively, D is TRBD2 (5 bases). In germline, CDR1 is SGHTA, CDR2 FQGNSA. The CDR3 is 15 amino acids. V dropped 5 bases and J dropped 1 base, with 13 bases sitting between them. CDR3 sequence reads: CASSGNGLRTDTQYF. The CDR3 DNA reads TGTGCCAGCAGCGGGAACGGACTTCGCACAGATACGCAGTATTTT.

A remark on this clonotype: A much bigger clone sits one base away, suggesting this may be a read error. This chain joins TRBV7-9 and TRBJ2-1; no firm D call. The J call is uncertain, as TRBJ2-7 better fits the DNA end. This CDR3 is built from 16 residues. Germline CDR1 SEHNR, CDR2 FQNEAQ (reference sequence). CDR3 protein: CASSDRPLNSYNEQYF. CDR3 in DNA: TGTGCCAGCAGCGACCGGCCGCTAAACTCCTACAATGAGCAGTACTTC.

This sequence joins TRBV5-1 and TRBJ2-3; 7 positions match TRBD2. The CDR3 totals 15 residues. The V and J ends lost 0 bases and 0 bases, in that order; junction bases with no gene match: 1. CDR1 is SGHRS, CDR2 YFSETQ, per germline. The CDR3 nucleotides are TGCGCCAGCAGCTTGGAACTAGCGAGCACAGATACGCAGTATTTT. Residues: CASSLELASTDTQYF. The complete variable domain, with remaining parts taken from reference TRBV5-1 and TRBJ2-3, reads KAGVTQTPRYLIKTRGQQVTLSCSPISGHRSVSWYQQTPGQGLQFLFEYFSETQRNKGNFPGRFSGRQFSNSRSEMNVSTLELGDSALYLCASSLELASTDTQYFGPGTRLTVL.

Many counts were recorded for this clonotype. The chain combines TRBV6-2 or TRBV6-3 with TRBJ2-7, with 7 bases fitting TRBD1. Per germline, CDR1 MNHEY and CDR2 SVGEGT. The length of the CDR3 is 15 residues. V lost 3 bases to trimming and J lost 3 bases; unmatched junction nucleotides: 8. CDR3 amino acids: CASSYVEGGIYEQYF. In nucleotides, the CDR3 is TGTGCCAGCAGTTATGTAGAAGGGGGCATCTACGAGCAGTACTTC.

The chain has TRBV6-6 and TRBJ2-2; 7 bases are a match to TRBD1. Losses at the gene ends were 7 bases for V and 6 bases for J; bases not matched to a gene: 11. This CDR3 is built from 15 residues. Germline values: CDR1 MNHNY, CDR2 SVGAGI (reference sequence). As DNA, the CDR3 is TGTGCCAGCATCGCTGGGACAGTCCTCTCCGGGGAGCTGTTTTTT. This gives the protein CASIAGTVLSGELFF.

The CDR3 coding sequence is TGTGCCAGCAGCTTAGTGGACTCGAGCAATCAGCCCCAGCATTTT. Translated: CASSLVDSSNQPQHF. The chain couples TRBV7-2 to TRBJ1-5, with D uncertain. V dropped 1 base and J dropped 1 base, with 8 bases sitting between them. The CDR3 spans 15 residues. The germline V gene encodes CDR1 SGHTA and CDR2 FQGNSA.

The sample holds many counts of this clonotype. V and J are TRBV7-2 and TRBJ2-5, with D unclear. In germline, CDR1 is SGHTA, CDR2 FQGNSA. CDR3 size: 13 residues. V was cut by 5 bases and J by 2 bases, with 9 bases left in between. CDR3 sequence reads: CASSTVAQETQYF. The CDR3 region has the DNA TGTGCCAGCAGCACCGTAGCACAAGAGACCCAGTACTTC. Using reference TRBV7-2 and TRBJ2-5 for the parts outside the CDR3, the full variable domain is GAGVSQSPSNKVTEKGKDVELRCDPISGHTALYWYRQSLGQGLEFLIYFQGNSAPDKSGLPSDRFSAERTGGSVSTLTIQRTQQEDSAVYLCASSTVAQETQYFGPGTRLLVL.

This chain connects TRBV7-6 to TRBJ2-3; 11 nucleotides agree with TRBD1. CDR1 and CDR2 (germline): SGHVS, FNYEAQ. The V segment lost 1 base and the J segment 4 bases; nucleotides outside the gene matches: 7. The CDR3 has 17 residues. The DNA for the CDR3 is TGTGCCAGCAGCTTAGGGGGGACAGGGGGGCCTTCAGATACGCAGTATTTT. Its translation: CASSLGGTGGPSDTQYF.

This clonotype was counted many times. This chain uses TRBV3-1 with TRBJ1-4; the D is unclear. Between the trimmed V and J ends, which lost 4 bases and 7 bases, there was a span of 19 bases. Germline V gene lookup returns CDR1 LGHDT and CDR2 YNNKEL (reference sequence). The CDR3 extends over 16 amino acids. Here the CDR3 reads CASSRYVSGSREKLFF. The CDR3 DNA is TGTGCCAGCAGCCGCTATGTATCGGGGTCGCGTGAAAAACTGTTTTTT.

This clonotype was detected ten times or more. The chain couples TRBV7-2 to TRBJ1-5; D gene ambiguous. The germline CDR1 and CDR2 sequences are SGHTA and FQGNSA. The CDR3 spans 13 residues. Trimming cost V 5 bases and J 9 bases, with 14 bases left between them. The CDR3 nucleotides read TGTGCCAGCAGCCTGTCCTTCGAACGGCCCCAGCATTTT. It yields the protein CASSLSFERPQHF.

This clonotype was counted ten times or more. The genes are TRBV18 and TRBJ2-7; 16 nucleotides match TRBD2. V gave up 3 bases and J gave up 0 bases; unmatched junction bases: 11. The CDR3 consists of 20 residues. Germline assignment: CDR1 KGHSH and CDR2 LQKENI. CDR3 sequence (DNA): TGTGCCAGCTCACCCAAAGGGGGACTAGCGGGGGGGTCGTACTCCTACGAGCAGTACTTC. Its protein product is CASSPKGGLAGGSYSYEQYF. The whole variable domain, filled in from reference TRBV18 and TRBJ2-7, reads NAGVMQNPRHLVRRRGQEARLRCSPMKGHSHVYWYRQLPEEGLKFMVYLQKENIIDESGMPKERFSAEFPKEGPSILRIQQVVRGDSAAYFCASSPKGGLAGGSYSYEQYFGPGTRLTVT.

This clonotype was observed a handful of times. The V and J genes are TRBV7-2 and TRBJ1-5, with 9 bases fitting TRBD1. The CDR3 extends over 17 amino acids. Looked up from germline, CDR1 is SGHTA and CDR2 is FQGNSA. V lost 1 base to trimming and J lost 2 bases; unmatched junction nucleotides: 6. The CDR3 DNA reads as TGTGCCAGCAGCTTAGTGGGACAGGGCGTGGGCAATCAGCCCCAGCATTTT. This encodes CASSLVGQGVGNQPQHF.

The chain joins TRBV4-1 to TRBJ1-4; D unclear. The length of the CDR3 is 15 residues. Per the germline V gene, CDR1 is MGHRA and CDR2 is YSYEKL. V shed 5 bases and J shed 4 bases, with 14 bases lying between them. CDR3 amino acids: CASSALSRLNEKLFF. The CDR3 DNA reads TGCGCCAGCAGCGCCCTGAGCAGGCTTAATGAAAAACTGTTTTTT.

The chain combines TRBV30 with TRBJ1-6; D is uncertain. The CDR3 is made up of 17 amino acids. V gave up 1 base and J gave up 0 bases, with 13 bases separating them. Germline V gene lookup returns CDR1 GTSNPN and CDR2 SVGIG (reference sequence). DNA for the CDR3: TGTGCCTGGAGTGGGTATAGGACGAGCTCCTATAATTCACCCCTCCACTTT. Its protein is CAWSGYRTSSYNSPLHF.

This rearrangement joins TRBV7-2 to TRBJ1-3; D might be TRBD1 (6 bases). CDR1 and CDR2 (germline): SGHTA, FQGNSA. This CDR3 has 13 amino acids. Trimming stripped 6 bases from V and 4 bases from J, with 10 bases between. The CDR3 is CASRQGAGNTIYF. CDR3 DNA: TGTGCCAGCAGACAGGGAGCAGGAAACACCATATATTTT.

In nucleotides, the CDR3 is TGTGCCAGCAGCCCAGGGGTTTCCGGGGAGCTGTTTTTT. It specifies CASSPGVSGELFF. The gene calls are TRBV7-8 and TRBJ2-2; possible D gene TRBD1, 6 bases. The CDR3 sequence is 13 residues long. CDR1 and CDR2 from the germline V gene are SGHVS and FQNEAQ. V was clipped by 5 bases and J by 6 bases, with 10 bases between them.

A few counts support this clonotype. The chain combines TRBV6-5 with TRBJ1-1, with D perhaps matching TRBD1 (6 bases). V dropped 6 bases and J dropped 3 bases, with 14 bases sitting between them. The CDR3 consists of 14 residues. Per the germline V gene, CDR1 is MNHEY and CDR2 is SVGAGI. CDR3 residues: CASRRTSGDTEAFF. CDR3 nucleotides: TGTGCCAGCAGGCGGACCTCAGGGGACACTGAAGCTTTCTTT.

This clonotype was seen ten or more times. This chain connects TRBV11-2 to TRBJ2-4; tentatively, D is TRBD1 (7 bases). The CDR3 contains 17 residues. Trimming stripped 3 bases from V and 0 bases from J, with 15 bases between. CDR1 is SGHAT, CDR2 FQNNGV, per germline. The CDR3 region is CASSFPRGVQAKNIQYF. Here the CDR3 DNA reads TGTGCCAGCAGCTTCCCCAGGGGGGTCCAAGCCAAAAACATTCAGTACTTC. Full variable domain (remainder filled in from reference TRBV11-2 and TRBJ2-4): EAGVAQSPRYKIIEKRQSVAFWCNPISGHATLYWYQQILGQGPKLLIQFQNNGVVDDSQLPKDRFSAERLKGVDSTLKIQPAKLEDSAVYLCASSFPRGVQAKNIQYFGAGTRLSVL.

The table lists this clonotype with a few counts. The J gene is TRBJ2-1, the V gene TRBV7-2, with D perhaps matching TRBD2 (6 bases). The assigned J gene may be wrong: the sequence end matches TRBJ2-7 better. Germline V gene sequence: CDR1 SGHTA, CDR2 FQGNSA. This CDR3 region has 14 residues. The CDR3 is CASSDRGFYNEQYF. CDR3 coding DNA: TGTGCCAGCAGTGACCGGGGGTTCTACAATGAGCAGTACTTC.

There are many counts of this clonotype. CDR3 nucleotides: TGTGCCGCCAAGGACAGCAACTCCTACAATGAGCAGTTCTTC. Translating it yields CAAKDSNSYNEQFF. The rearrangement uses TRBV27 and TRBJ2-1, with D possibly being TRBD1 (6 bases). The germline V gene encodes CDR1 MNHEY and CDR2 SMNVEV (reference sequence). Trimming took 11 bases from V and 0 from J, leaving 14 bases between them. The CDR3 is made up of 14 amino acids.

In this sample, this clonotype turned up many times. This chain links TRBV4-1 with TRBJ2-5; 9 bases match TRBD2. Trimming took 3 bases from V and 3 from J; bases not matched to a gene: 8. The CDR3 is 16 amino acids. Germline values: CDR1 MGHRA, CDR2 YSYEKL. DNA of the CDR3: TGCGCCAGCAGCCACCTGGTGACTAGCGGAAAAGAGACCCAGTACTTC. Encoded protein: CASSHLVTSGKETQYF.

In its sample, this clonotype was seen a few times. The chain is built from TRBV28 and TRBJ1-1; no clear D. This CDR3 is built from 18 residues. Trimming shortened V by 5 bases and J by 6 bases, and 28 bases separated the two germline ends. The V gene's germline CDR1 is MDHEN and CDR2 SYDVKM. In nucleotides, the CDR3 is TGTGCCAGCAGTCCCTCCTTTGCGGGATTGGCGGAGAGGGCTGAAGCTTTCTTT. Its protein is CASSPSFAGLAERAEAFF.

This clonotype was seen at least ten times. The chain combines TRBV29-1 with TRBJ2-2; 8 bases align to TRBD2. The CDR3 runs to 12 residues. Looked up from germline, CDR1 is SQVTM and CDR2 is ANQGSEA. V shed 7 bases, J shed 5 bases, and the junction held 3 bases outside the gene matches. Here the CDR3 reads CSAGRGTGELFF. CDR3 bases: TGCAGCGCCGGGAGGGGAACCGGGGAGCTGTTTTTT.

The gene calls are TRBV29-1 and TRBJ2-5; 8 bases agree with TRBD2. This CDR3 is built from 12 residues. The germline V gene encodes CDR1 SQVTM and CDR2 ANQGSEA. Trimming took 5 bases from V and 3 from J; bases not matched to a gene: 2. CDR3 loop: CSVLSGEETQYF. For the CDR3, the DNA is TGCAGCGTTCTTAGCGGGGAAGAGACCCAGTACTTC.

The chain uses TRBV7-8 and TRBJ2-2, with 13 bases that match TRBD2. Germline V CDR1 and CDR2: SGHVS, FQNEAQ. This CDR3 is 17 amino acids long. The J segment lost 4 bases and the V segment lost 5 bases, leaving 7 bases of the junction unmatched. In nucleotides, the CDR3 is TGTGCCAGCAGCCAACTAACTAGCGGGGGGGTCACCGGGGAGCTGTTTTTT. This translates into CASSQLTSGGVTGELFF.

A word on this clonotype: With a much larger clone just one base away, this may be a read error. The chain combines TRBV24-1 with TRBJ2-3; 13 nucleotides align to TRBD2. CDR1 KGHDR and CDR2 SFDVKD come from the germline V gene. The CDR3 has 17 residues. V was clipped by 4 bases and J by 3 bases; unmatched bases: 6. The CDR3 DNA sequence: TGTGCCACCAGTGACCCAGGGACTAGCGGGGTTACAGATACGCAGTATTTT. Protein sequence: CATSDPGTSGVTDTQYF.

At least ten counts were recorded for this clonotype. The V and J genes are TRBV7-9 and TRBJ2-7; maybe TRBD2 (5 bases). The CDR3 contains 14 residues. CDR1 and CDR2 from the germline V gene are SEHNR and FQNEAQ (reference sequence). The V gene lost 0 bases and the J gene lost 6 bases, with 12 bases spanning the gap. The CDR3 spells CASSLAADRSEQYF. Written as DNA, the CDR3 is TGTGCCAGCAGCTTAGCAGCGGATAGAAGCGAGCAGTACTTC.

Of note for this clonotype: Being one base from a much bigger clone, this may be a read error. This chain links TRBV6-5 with TRBJ2-1; 8 bases fit TRBD1. The junction had 6 bases not matched to a gene; V was cut back by 6 bases and J by 5 bases. The CDR3 has 14 amino acids. CDR1 MNHEY and CDR2 SVGAGI come from the germline V gene. CDR3 DNA: TGTGCCAGCAGGTCATGGACAGGGCACAATGAGCAGTTCTTC. Translating it yields CASRSWTGHNEQFF.

This sequence joins TRBV21-1 and TRBJ1-1. TRBV21-1 is marked as a pseudogene. The CDR3 loop spans 12 amino acids. The CDR3: CASSNFNTEAFF. Written as DNA, the CDR3 is TGTGCCAGCAGCAATTTTAACACTGAAGCTTTCTTT.

The chain employs TRBV6-6 and TRBJ2-5; 9 bases are a match to TRBD2. CDR3 size: 16 residues. V lost 5 bases to trimming and J lost 11 bases; unmatched junction nucleotides: 18. Germline CDR1 is MNHNY and CDR2 is SVGAGI (reference sequence). The CDR3 is CASSNLLAGSYNEQYF. The CDR3 DNA reads as TGTGCCAGCAGTAACTTGCTAGCGGGGTCCTACAATGAGCAGTACTTC.